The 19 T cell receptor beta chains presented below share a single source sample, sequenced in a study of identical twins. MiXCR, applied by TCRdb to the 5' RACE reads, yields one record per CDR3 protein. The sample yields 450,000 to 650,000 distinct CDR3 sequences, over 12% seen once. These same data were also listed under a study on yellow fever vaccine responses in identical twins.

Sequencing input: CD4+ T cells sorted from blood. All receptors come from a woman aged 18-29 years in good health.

The CDR3 DNA is TGCAGTGCTCCGGGACAGCCGAACACCGGGGAGCTGTTTTTT. Its translation is CSAPGQPNTGELFF. V and J are TRBV20-1 and TRBJ2-2, with 7 bases identical to TRBD1. Germline-derived CDR1 and CDR2 are DFQATT and SNEGSKA (reference sequence). This CDR3 spans 14 amino acids. V trimming: 5 bases; J trimming: 0 bases; junction bases outside the gene matches: 3.

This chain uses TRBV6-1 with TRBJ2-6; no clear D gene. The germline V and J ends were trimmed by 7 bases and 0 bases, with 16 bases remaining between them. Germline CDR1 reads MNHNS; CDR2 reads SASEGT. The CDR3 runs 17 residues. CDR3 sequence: CASMAFPEISGANVLTF. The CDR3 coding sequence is TGTGCCAGCATGGCGTTCCCCGAAATCTCTGGGGCCAACGTCCTGACTTTC.

The CDR3 here is CASTVFGEPTSEQYV. Here the CDR3 DNA reads TGTGCCAGCACTGTTTTCGGGGAGCCTACGAGTGAGCAGTACGTC. V gene TRBV6-1 combines with J gene TRBJ2-7; possible D gene TRBD2, 5 bases. The V and J ends lost 7 bases and 7 bases respectively, with 23 bases between them. Germline CDR1 and CDR2: MNHNS and SASEGT. CDR3 length: 15 amino acids.

Here the CDR3 reads CASSNGWTNEKLFF. The CDR3 nucleotides read TGCGCCAGCAGTAATGGGTGGACTAATGAAAAACTGTTTTTT. J is TRBJ1-4 and V is TRBV5-1; unclear D gene. Trimming pared 5 bases from V and 2 bases from J, leaving 10 bases between. CDR1 is SGHRS, CDR2 YFSETQ, per germline. The CDR3 runs 14 residues.

CDR3 DNA: TGTGCCAGCAGCATGGGGGTCGGGACAGGAGAGACCCAGTACTTC. It is translated as CASSMGVGTGETQYF. The gene calls are TRBV7-2 and TRBJ2-5; 8 bases line up with TRBD1. Trimming at V came to 5 bases and at J to 4 bases, leaving 9 bases not matched to a gene. The CDR3 length is 15 residues. CDR1 is SGHTA, CDR2 FQGNSA, per germline.

The CDR3 DNA sequence: TGTGCCAGCAGTCCCCCAGGGGCACAGTACGAGCAGTACTTC. Residues: CASSPPGAQYEQYF. The chain uses TRBV28 and TRBJ2-7, with D possibly being TRBD1 (6 bases). The V end was cut by 5 bases, the J end by 4 bases, with 15 bases between. The V gene's germline CDR1 is MDHEN and CDR2 SYDVKM. The length of the CDR3 is 14 residues.

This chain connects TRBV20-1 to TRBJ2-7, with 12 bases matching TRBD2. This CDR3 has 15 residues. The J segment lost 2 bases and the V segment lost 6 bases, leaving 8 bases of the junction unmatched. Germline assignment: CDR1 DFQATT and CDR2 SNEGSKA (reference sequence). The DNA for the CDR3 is TGCAGTGCCACGACTAGCGGGGGTCAACCCTACGAGCAGTACTTC. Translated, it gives CSATTSGGQPYEQYF.

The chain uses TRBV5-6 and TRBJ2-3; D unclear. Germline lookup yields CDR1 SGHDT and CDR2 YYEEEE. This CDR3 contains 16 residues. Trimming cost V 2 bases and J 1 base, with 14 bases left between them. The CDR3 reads CASSFGLGRGTDTQYF. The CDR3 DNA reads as TGTGCCAGCAGCTTTGGCCTCGGAAGGGGCACAGATACGCAGTATTTT.

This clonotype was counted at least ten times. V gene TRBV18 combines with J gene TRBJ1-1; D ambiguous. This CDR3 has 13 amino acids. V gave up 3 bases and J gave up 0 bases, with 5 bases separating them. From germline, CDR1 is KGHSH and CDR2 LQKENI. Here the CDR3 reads CASSPNMNTEAFF. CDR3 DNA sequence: TGTGCCAGCTCACCTAACATGAACACTGAAGCTTTCTTT.

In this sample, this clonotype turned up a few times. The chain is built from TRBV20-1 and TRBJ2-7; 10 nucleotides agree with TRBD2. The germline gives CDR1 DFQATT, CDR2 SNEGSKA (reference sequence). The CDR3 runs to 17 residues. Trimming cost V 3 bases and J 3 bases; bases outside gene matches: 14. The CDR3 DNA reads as TGCAGTGCTAGCGGTCTAGCGGGAGATCCGACCCTCTACGAGCAGTACTTC. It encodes CSASGLAGDPTLYEQYF.

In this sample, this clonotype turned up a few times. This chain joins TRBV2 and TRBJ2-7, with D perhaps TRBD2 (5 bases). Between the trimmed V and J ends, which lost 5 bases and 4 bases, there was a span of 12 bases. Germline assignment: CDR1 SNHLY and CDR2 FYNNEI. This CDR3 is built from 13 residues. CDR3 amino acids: CASSTTKGYEQYF. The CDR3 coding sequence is TGTGCCAGCAGTACGACTAAGGGTTACGAGCAGTACTTC.

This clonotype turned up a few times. The CDR3 coding sequence is TGTGCCAGCAGCCCATTTCTCGGAGAGACCCAGTACTTC. Translating gives CASSPFLGETQYF. V gene TRBV14 combines with J gene TRBJ2-5; D gene ambiguous. Germline V CDR1 and CDR2: SGHDN, FVKESK. The CDR3 loop spans 13 amino acids. With 4 bases removed from V and 4 bases from J, the gap between germline ends came to 10 bases.

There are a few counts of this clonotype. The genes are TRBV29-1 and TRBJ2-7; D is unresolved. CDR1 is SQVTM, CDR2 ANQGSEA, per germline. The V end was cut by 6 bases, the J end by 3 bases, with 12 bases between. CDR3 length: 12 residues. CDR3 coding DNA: TGCAGCGTATCTTCCCCTGGCTACGAGCAGTACTTC. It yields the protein CSVSSPGYEQYF.

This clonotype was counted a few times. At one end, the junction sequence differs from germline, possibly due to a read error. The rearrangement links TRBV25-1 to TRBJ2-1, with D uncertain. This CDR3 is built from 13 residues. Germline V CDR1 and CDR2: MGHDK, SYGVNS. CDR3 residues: CASGDVAYNEQFF. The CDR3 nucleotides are TGTGCCAGCGGTGATGTAGCCTACAATGAGCAGTTCTTC.

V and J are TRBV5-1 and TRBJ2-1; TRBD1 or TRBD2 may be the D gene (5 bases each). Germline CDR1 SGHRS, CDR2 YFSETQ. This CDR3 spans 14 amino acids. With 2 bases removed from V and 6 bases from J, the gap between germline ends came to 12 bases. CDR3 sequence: CASSFSRGGNEQFF. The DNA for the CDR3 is TGCGCCAGCAGCTTTTCCCGGGGCGGCAATGAGCAGTTCTTC.

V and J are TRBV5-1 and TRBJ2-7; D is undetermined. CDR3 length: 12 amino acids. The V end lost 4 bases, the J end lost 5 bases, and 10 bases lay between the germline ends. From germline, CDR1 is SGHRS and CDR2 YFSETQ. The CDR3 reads CASSLSGHEQYV. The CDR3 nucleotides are TGCGCCAGCAGCCTCTCCGGCCACGAGCAGTACGTC.

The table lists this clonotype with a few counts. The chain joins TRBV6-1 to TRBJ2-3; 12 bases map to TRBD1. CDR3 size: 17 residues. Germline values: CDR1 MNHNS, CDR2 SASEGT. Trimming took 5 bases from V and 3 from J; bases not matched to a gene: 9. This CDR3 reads CASSLVPGQGATDTQYF. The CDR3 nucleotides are TGTGCCAGCAGTCTCGTCCCGGGACAGGGGGCGACAGATACGCAGTATTTT.

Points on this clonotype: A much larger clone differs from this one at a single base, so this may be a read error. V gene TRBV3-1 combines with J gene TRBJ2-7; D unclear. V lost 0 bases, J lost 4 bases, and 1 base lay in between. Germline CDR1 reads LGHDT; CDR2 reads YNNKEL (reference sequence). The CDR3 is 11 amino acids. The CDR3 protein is CASSQEYEQYF. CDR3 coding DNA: TGTGCCAGCAGCCAAGAGTACGAGCAGTACTTC.

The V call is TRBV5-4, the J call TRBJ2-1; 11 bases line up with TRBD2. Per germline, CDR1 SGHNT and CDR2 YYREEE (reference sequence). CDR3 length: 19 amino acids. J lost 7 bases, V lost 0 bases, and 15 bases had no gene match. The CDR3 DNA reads TGTGCCAGCAGCTTGGGGCTAGGACTAGCGGGTACCAACCATAATGAGCAGTTCTTC. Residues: CASSLGLGLAGTNHNEQFF.